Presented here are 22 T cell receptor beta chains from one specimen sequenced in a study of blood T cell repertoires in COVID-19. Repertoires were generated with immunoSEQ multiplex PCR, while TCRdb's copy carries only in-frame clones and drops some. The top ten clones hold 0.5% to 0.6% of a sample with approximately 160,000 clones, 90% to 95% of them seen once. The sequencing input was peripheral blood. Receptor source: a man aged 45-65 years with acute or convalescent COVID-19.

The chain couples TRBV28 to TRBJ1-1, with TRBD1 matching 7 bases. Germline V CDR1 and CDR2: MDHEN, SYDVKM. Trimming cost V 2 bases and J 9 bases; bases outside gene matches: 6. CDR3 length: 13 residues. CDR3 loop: CASSLAQGGKAFF. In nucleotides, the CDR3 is TGTGCCAGCAGTTTAGCGCAGGGGGGTAAAGCTTTCTTT.

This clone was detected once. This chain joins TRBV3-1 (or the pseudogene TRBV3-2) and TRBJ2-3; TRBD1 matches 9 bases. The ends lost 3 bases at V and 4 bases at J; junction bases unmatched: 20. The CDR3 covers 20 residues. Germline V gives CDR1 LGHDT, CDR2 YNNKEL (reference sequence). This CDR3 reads CASSQPRGTGMGWGSDTQYF. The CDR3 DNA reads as TGTGCCAGCAGCCAGCCCCGGGGGACAGGGATGGGTTGGGGGTCAGATACGCAGTATTTT.

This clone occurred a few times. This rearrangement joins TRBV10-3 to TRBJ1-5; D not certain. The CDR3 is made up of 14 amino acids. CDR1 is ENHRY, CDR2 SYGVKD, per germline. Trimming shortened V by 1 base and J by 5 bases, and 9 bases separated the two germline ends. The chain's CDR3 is CAISELGKDQPQHF. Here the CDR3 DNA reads TGTGCCATCAGTGAGTTGGGCAAAGATCAGCCCCAGCATTTT.

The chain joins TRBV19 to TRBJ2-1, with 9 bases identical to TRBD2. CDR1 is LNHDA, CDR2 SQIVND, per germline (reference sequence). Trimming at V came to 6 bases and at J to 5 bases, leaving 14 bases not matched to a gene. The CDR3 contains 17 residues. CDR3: CASSPPPLAGQHNEQFF. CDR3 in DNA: TGTGCCAGTAGCCCTCCCCCCCTAGCGGGGCAGCACAATGAGCAGTTCTTC. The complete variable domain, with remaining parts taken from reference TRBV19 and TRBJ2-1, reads DGGITQSPKYLFRKEGQNVTLSCEQNLNHDAMYWYRQDPGQGLRLIYYSQIVNDFQKGDIAEGYSVSREKKESFPLTVTSAQKNPTAFYLCASSPPPLAGQHNEQFFGPGTRLTVL.

The CDR3 DNA sequence: TGTGCCAGCAGCTTAGTGGGGGCGGGAGCCCTCCGGGAGACCCAGTACTTC. It codes for CASSLVGAGALRETQYF. V is TRBV7-8 and J is TRBJ2-5, with a possible D match to TRBD2 (7 bases). Between the trimmed V and J ends, which lost 1 base and 5 bases, there was a span of 20 bases. This CDR3 contains 17 residues. Germline loops: CDR1 SGHVS, CDR2 FQNEAQ.

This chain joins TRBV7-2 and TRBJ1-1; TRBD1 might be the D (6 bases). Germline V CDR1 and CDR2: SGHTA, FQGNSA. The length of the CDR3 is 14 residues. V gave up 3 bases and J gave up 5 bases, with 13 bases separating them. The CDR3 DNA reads TGTGCCAGCAGCTTTCTGGGGGCTGGGACTGAAGCTTTCTTT. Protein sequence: CASSFLGAGTEAFF.

CDR3 bases: TGCGCCAGCAGCCAAGATGGCCTGTTCAATCAGCCCCAGCATTTT. It yields the protein CASSQDGLFNQPQHF. The V call is TRBV4-1, the J call TRBJ1-5; D gene ambiguous. From germline, CDR1 is MGHRA and CDR2 YSYEKL. Trimming pared 0 bases from V and 3 bases from J, leaving 9 bases between. The CDR3 consists of 15 residues.

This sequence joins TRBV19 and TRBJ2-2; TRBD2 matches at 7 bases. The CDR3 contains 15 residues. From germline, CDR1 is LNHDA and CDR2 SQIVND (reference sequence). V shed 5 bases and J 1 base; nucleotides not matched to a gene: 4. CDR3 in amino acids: CASSGGVWNTGELFF. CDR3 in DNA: TGTGCCAGTAGTGGGGGGGTGTGGAACACCGGGGAGCTGTTTTTT. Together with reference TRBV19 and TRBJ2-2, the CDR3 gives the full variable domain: DGGITQSPKYLFRKEGQNVTLSCEQNLNHDAMYWYRQDPGQGLRLIYYSQIVNDFQKGDIAEGYSVSREKKESFPLTVTSAQKNPTAFYLCASSGGVWNTGELFFGEGSRLTVL.

CDR3 residues: CASSRWDTLRGNEKLFF. CDR3 nucleotide sequence: TGTGCCAGCTCACGATGGGACACCCTTAGGGGTAATGAAAAACTGTTTTTT. This rearrangement joins TRBV18 to TRBJ1-4, with D possibly TRBD1 on 6 matching bases. The CDR3 extends over 17 amino acids. Germline values: CDR1 KGHSH, CDR2 LQKENI. V dropped 4 bases and J dropped 4 bases, with 19 bases sitting between them.

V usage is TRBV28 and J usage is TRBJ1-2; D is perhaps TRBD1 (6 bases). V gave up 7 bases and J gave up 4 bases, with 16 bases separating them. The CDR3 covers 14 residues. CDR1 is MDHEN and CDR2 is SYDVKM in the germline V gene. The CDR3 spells CASTTPGDTYGYTF. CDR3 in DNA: TGTGCCAGCACCACACCAGGGGACACCTATGGCTACACCTTC.

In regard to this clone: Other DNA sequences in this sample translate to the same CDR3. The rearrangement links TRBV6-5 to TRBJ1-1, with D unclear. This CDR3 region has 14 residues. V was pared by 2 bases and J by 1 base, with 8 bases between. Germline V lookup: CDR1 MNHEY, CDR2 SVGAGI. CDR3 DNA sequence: TGTGCCAGCAGTTACGGGCTTGCGAACACTGAAGCTTTCTTT. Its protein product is CASSYGLANTEAFF.

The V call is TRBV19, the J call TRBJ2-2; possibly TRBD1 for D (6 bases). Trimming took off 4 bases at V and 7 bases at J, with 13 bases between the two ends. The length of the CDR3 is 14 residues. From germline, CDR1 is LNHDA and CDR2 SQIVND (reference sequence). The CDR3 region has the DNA TGTGCCAGTAGTAACAGGGTGAAGATCGGGGAGCTGTTTTTT. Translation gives CASSNRVKIGELFF.

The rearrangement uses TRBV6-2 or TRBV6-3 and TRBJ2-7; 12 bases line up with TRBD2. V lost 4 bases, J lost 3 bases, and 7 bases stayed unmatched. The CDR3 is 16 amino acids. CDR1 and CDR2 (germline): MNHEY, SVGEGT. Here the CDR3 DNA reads TGTGCCAGCAGTTCCCTTCTAGCGGGAGGGGGCTACGAGCAGTACTTC. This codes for CASSSLLAGGGYEQYF.

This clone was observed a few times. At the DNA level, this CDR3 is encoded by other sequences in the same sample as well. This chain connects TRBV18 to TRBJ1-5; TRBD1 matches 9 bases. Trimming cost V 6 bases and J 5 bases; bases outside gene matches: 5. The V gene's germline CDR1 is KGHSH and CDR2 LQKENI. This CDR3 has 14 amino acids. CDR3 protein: CASSPGQGYQPQHF. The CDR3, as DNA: TGTGCCAGCTCCCCGGGACAGGGATATCAGCCCCAGCATTTT.

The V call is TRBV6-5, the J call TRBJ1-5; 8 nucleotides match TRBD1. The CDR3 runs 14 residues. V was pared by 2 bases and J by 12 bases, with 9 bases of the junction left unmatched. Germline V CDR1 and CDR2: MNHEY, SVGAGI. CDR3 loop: CASSYGQGTFFQHF. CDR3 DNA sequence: TGTGCCAGCAGTTACGGACAGGGCACCTTCTTCCAGCATTTT.

For the CDR3, the DNA is TGTGCCAGCAGTTTCTCCGTCTCCGGCAATGAGCAGTTCTTC. Its translation: CASSFSVSGNEQFF. The genes are TRBV7-2 and TRBJ2-1; no definite D call. Germline lookup yields CDR1 SGHTA and CDR2 FQGNSA. CDR3 length equals 14 residues. V gave up 6 bases and J gave up 6 bases, with 15 bases separating them. Combining the CDR3 with reference TRBV7-2 and TRBJ2-1 gives the whole variable domain GAGVSQSPSNKVTEKGKDVELRCDPISGHTALYWYRQSLGQGLEFLIYFQGNSAPDKSGLPSDRFSAERTGGSVSTLTIQRTQQEDSAVYLCASSFSVSGNEQFFGPGTRLTVL.

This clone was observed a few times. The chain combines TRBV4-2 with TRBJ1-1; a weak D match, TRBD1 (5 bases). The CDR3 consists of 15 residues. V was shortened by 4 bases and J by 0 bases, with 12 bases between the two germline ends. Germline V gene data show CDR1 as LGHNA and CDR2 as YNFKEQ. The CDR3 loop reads CASSPSGGMNTEAFF. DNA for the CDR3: TGTGCCAGCAGCCCCTCGGGGGGGATGAACACTGAAGCTTTCTTT.

CDR3 sequence: CASSLEWGGQETQYF. The CDR3 nucleotides read TGCGCCAGCAGCCTCGAGTGGGGGGGCCAAGAGACCCAGTACTTC. The V gene is TRBV5-1, the J gene TRBJ2-5, with 7 bases that match TRBD2. Per germline, CDR1 SGHRS and CDR2 YFSETQ. Trimming removed 4 bases from V and 1 base from J; junction bases left unmatched: 7. The CDR3 has 15 amino acids.

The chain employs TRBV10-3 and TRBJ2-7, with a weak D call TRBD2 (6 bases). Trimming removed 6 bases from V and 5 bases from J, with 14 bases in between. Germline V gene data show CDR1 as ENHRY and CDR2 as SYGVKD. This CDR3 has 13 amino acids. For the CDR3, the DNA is TGTGCCATCAGAACGGGACTCCGTAACGAGCAGTACTTC. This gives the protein CAIRTGLRNEQYF.

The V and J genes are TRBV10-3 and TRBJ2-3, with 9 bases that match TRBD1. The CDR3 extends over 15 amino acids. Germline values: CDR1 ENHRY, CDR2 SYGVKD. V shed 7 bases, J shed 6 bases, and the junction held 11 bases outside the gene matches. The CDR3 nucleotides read TGTGCCATCAACGAACAGGGGGCGTCCTTGGATACGCAGTATTTT. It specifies CAINEQGASLDTQYF.

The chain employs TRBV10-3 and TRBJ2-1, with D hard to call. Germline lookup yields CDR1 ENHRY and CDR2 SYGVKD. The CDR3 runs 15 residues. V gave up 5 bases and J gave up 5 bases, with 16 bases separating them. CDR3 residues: CAISSRLNPDNEQFF. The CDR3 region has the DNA TGTGCCATCAGTTCCCGACTGAATCCTGACAATGAGCAGTTCTTC.

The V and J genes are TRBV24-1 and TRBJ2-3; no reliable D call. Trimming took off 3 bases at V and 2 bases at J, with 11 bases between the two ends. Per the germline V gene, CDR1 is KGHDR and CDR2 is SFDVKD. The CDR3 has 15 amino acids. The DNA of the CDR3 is TGTGCCACCAGTGATCCCGCGTTGGTCACAGATACGCAGTATTTT. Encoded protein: CATSDPALVTDTQYF.